Listed below are T cell receptor beta chains from one sample, sequenced in a study of blood T cell repertoires in COVID-19. Using immunoSEQ multiplex PCR, the repertoire was profiled, and TCRdb retains in-frame clones only, with some absent. The sample records 540,000 or so clones, roughly 89% being singletons. The sample consisted of peripheral blood. The receptors here all came from a woman in her forties or fifties with COVID-19, enrolled during active disease. Both conserved end residues are part of each CDR3.

length,V,J,CDR3
15,TRBV6-5,TRBJ2-7,CASSRGTGNLYEQYF
13,TRBV2,TRBJ1-1,CASSVGGRTEAFF
14,TRBV10-2,TRBJ1-2,CASSEDRAGYGYTF
13,TRBV30,TRBJ1-4,CAWSEGAKEKLFF
15,TRBV15,TRBJ2-7,CATSRRATGGDEQYF
12,TRBV27,TRBJ2-7,CASSTGPWEQYF
16,TRBV6-5,TRBJ2-3,CASSSPRLAAPDTQYF
16,TRBV7-2,TRBJ2-5,CASSASRGGAEETQYF
17,TRBV30,TRBJ1-3,CAWSVDRTTNSGNTIYF
16,TRBV19,TRBJ2-3,CASSLTSGGATDTQYF
16,TRBV28,TRBJ2-5,CASSVTSGGAGKTQYF
14,TRBV5-1,TRBJ2-3,CASGETDITDTQYF
15,TRBV7-3,TRBJ2-3,CASSLMGQRTDTQYF
14,TRBV18,TRBJ1-2,CASSPETGSFGYTF
17,TRBV27,TRBJ2-5,CASSRGTSGTSKETQYF
13,TRBV2,TRBJ2-7,CASTRDTYYEQYF